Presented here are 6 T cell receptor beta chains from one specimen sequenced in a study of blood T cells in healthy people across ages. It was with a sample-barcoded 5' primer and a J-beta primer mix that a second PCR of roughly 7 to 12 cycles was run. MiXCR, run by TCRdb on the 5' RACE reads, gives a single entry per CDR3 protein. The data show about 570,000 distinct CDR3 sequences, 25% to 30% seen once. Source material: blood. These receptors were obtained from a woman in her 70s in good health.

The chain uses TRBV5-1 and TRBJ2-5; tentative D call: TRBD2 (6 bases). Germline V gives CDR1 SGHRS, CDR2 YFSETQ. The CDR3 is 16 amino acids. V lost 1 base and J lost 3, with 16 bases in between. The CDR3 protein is CASSLRGLWREETQYF. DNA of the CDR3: TGCGCCAGCAGCTTGAGGGGACTGTGGAGGGAAGAGACCCAGTACTTC.

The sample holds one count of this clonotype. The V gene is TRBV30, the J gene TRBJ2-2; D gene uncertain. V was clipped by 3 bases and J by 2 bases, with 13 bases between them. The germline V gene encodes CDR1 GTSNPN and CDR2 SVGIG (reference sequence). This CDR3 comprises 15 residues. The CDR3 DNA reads TGTGCCTGGAGGTTGGATATACTAAACACCGGGGAGCTGTTTTTT. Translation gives CAWRLDILNTGELFF.

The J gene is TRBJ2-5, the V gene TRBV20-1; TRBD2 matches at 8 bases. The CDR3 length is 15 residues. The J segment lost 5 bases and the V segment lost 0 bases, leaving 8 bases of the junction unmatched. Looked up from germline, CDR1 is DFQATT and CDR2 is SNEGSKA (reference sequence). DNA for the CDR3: TGCAGTGCTAGAGATTCGGGGGGGCCTGGTGAGACCCAGTACTTC. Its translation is CSARDSGGPGETQYF.

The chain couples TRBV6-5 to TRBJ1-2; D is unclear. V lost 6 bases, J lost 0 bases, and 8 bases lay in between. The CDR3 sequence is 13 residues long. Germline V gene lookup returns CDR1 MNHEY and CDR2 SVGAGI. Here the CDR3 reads CASRAGTNYGYTF. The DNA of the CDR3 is TGTGCCAGCAGGGCCGGGACTAACTATGGCTACACCTTC.

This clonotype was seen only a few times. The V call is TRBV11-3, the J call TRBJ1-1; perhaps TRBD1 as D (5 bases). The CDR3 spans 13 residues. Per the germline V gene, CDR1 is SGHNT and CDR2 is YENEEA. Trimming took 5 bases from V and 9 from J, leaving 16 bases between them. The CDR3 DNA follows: TGTGCCAGCAGCCCGAGGCAGGGCGACAAAGCTTTCTTT. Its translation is CASSPRQGDKAFF.

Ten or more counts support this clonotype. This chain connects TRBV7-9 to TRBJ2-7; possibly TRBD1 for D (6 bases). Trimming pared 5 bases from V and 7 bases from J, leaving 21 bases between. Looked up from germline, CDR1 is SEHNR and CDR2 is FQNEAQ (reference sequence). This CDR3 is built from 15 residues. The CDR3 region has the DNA TGTGCCAGCAGCCCTTCAGGGGCATCTCTAGGAGAGCAGTACTTC. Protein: CASSPSGASLGEQYF.